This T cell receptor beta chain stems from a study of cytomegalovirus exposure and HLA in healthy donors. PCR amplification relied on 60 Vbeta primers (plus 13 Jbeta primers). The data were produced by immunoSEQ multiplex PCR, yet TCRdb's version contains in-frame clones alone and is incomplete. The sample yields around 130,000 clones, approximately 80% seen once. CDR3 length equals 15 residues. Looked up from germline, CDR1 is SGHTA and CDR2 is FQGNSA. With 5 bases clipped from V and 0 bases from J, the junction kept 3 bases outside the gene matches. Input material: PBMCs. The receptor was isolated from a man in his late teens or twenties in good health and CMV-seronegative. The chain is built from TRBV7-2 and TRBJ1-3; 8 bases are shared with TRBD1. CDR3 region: CASSRQGTSGNTIYF. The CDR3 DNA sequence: TGTGCCAGCAGCAGACAGGGGACCTCTGGAAACACCATATATTTT.